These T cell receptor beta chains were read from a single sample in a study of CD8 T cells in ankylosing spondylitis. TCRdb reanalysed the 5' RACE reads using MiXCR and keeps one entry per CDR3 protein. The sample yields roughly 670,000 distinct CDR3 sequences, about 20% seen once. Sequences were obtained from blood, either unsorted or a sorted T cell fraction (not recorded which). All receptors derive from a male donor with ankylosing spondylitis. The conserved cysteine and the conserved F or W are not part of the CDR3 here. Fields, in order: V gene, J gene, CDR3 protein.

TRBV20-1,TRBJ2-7,SARAGYMGEQY
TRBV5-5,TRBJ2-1,ASSRPGGAYNEQF
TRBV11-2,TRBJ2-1,ASSLGFRGLAGYNEQF
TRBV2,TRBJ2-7,ASSEAPGQYYEQY
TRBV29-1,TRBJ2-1,SGRLASYNEQF
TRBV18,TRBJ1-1,ASSPRSDSVKFLEAF
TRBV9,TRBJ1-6,ASSEGTVYNSPLH
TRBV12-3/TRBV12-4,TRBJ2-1,ASSLGGWEQF
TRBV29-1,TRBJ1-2,SVENRGVISYGYT
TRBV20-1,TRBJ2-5,SAGTSGGQETQY
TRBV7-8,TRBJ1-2,ASSAVRGREGYT
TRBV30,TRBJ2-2,AWSSLAGGELF
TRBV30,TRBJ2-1,AWGTNEQF
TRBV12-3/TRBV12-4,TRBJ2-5,ASSFQGAGEETQY
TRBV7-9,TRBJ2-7,ASSHTSEGNSYEQY
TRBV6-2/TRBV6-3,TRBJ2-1,ASSYWTGGSGRGLEDNEQF
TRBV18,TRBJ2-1,ASSLLLADLIYNEQF
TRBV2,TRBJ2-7,ASSAVAGEASNEQY
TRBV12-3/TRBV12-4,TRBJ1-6,ASSSRGGVNSPLH
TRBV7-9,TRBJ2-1,ASSPRSGPSYNEQF
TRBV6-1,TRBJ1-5,ASSTLTGLGNQPQH
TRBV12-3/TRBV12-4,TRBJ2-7,ASSKPGTSGYEQY
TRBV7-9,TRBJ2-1,ASSPRLAGTYNEQF
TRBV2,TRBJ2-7,ARGNSYEQY
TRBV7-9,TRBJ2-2,ASSPGADTGELF
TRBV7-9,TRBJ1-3,ASSSGFLISGNTIY
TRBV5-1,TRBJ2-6,ASSLDTVSGANVLT
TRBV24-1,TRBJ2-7,ATSDGQGANEQY
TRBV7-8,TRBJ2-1,ASSLYTGAGEQF
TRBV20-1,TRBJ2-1,SAREQEYNEQF
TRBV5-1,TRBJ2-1,ASSLVGGRAYNEQF
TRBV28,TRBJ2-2,ASSFDFGLAGNTGELF
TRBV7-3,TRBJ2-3,ASSPTGYTDTQY
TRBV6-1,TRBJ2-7,ASSGSGLGEQY
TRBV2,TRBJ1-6,ASSISSYNSPLH